The entry below gives a single T cell receptor beta chain sequence along with its context. The repertoire was sequenced with immunoSEQ multiplex PCR; TCRdb's copy has only in-frame clones and lacks some. Counted here are tens of thousands of clones, 88% occurring once; the ten biggest clones make up roughly 45%. The data derive from a study of blood T cell repertoires in COVID-19. Trimming took off 2 bases at V and 1 base at J, with 12 bases between the two ends. This CDR3 is 15 amino acids long. Germline V gene sequence: CDR1 MNHEY, CDR2 SMNVEV (reference sequence). The origin of this receptor is a human donor in a cohort sampled during active COVID-19. V and J are TRBV27 and TRBJ2-7; TRBD1 might be the D (6 bases). The sequenced sample consisted of peripheral blood. The CDR3 DNA follows: TGTGCCAGCAGTTTAGTACAGGGTCCGTCCTACGAGCAGTACTTC. This sequence encodes CASSLVQGPSYEQYF.